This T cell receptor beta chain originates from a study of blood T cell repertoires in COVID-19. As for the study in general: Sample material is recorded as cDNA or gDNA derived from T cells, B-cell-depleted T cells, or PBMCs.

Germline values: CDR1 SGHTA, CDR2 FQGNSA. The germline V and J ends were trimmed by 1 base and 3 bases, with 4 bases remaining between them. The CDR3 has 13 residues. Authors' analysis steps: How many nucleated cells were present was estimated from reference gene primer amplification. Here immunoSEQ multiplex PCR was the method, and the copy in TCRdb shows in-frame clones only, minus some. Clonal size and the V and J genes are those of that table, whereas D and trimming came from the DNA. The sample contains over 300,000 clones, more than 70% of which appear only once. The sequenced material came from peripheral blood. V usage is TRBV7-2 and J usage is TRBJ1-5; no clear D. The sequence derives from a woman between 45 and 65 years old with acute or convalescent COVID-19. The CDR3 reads CASSLVVNQPQHF. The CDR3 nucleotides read TGTGCCAGCAGCTTAGTCGTCAATCAGCCCCAGCATTTT.